This TCR beta chain was found in a study of blood T cell repertoires in COVID-19. At the level of the study: The origin of the acute and convalescent COVID-19 samples was the United States, Italy and Spain. PBMCs, B-cell-depleted T cells, or T cells provided the cDNA or gDNA that made up the material.

Per the study methods: Amplifying reference gene primers gave estimates of nucleated cell counts. The method was immunoSEQ multiplex PCR; TCRdb's version includes in-frame clones alone and lacks a portion of them. That table gives V, J and clone size, and the DNA gave D and trimming. This repertoire shows about 68,000 clones, 85% found once; its top ten account for more than 20%. The ends were cut back, 3 bases at V and 7 bases at J, with 12 bases in the middle. Germline CDR1 reads MGHRA; CDR2 reads YSYEKL. The CDR3 covers 14 residues. This sequence originates from a man aged 50 or older with acute or convalescent COVID-19. The V and J genes are TRBV4-1 and TRBJ2-2; D is perhaps TRBD1 (6 bases). The sequenced material came from peripheral blood. CDR3 nucleotides: TGCGCCAGCAGCCAGGGCTCAGGGGACGGGGAGCTGTTTTTT. This translates into CASSQGSGDGELFF.